These T cell receptor beta chains were read from a single sample in a study of somatic mutations in cytotoxic T cells in rheumatoid arthritis. Method: immunoSEQ multiplex PCR; TCRdb's copy keeps in-frame clones and lacks some. The data show more than 5,500 clones, around 72% seen once. Input material: CD8+ T cells sorted from blood. The receptors derive from a woman aged 55-75 years in good health. CDR3s include the opening cysteine and the closing phenylalanine or tryptophan. The D gene is left open where the match is weak. The listing skips clone size in some rows; elsewhere it reads once, few, many or a size class.

CDR3aa,CDR3nt,abundance,j_gene,v_gene,d_gene
CASSPGLGDYNEQFF,TGCGCCAGCAGCCCAGGACTAGGGGACTACAATGAGCAGTTCTTC,few,TRBJ2-1,TRBV4-3,TRBD2
CAWGGTGSSHGELFF,TGTGCCTGGGGTGGGACAGGGTCATCTCACGGGGAGCTGTTTTTT,-,TRBJ2-2,TRBV30,TRBD1
CASKNGYAEQFF,TGTGCCAGCAAGAACGGGTACGCTGAGCAGTTCTTC,-,TRBJ2-1,TRBV6-4,-
CASSVGGTGVSYEQYF,TGTGCCAGCAGCGTAGGGGGGACAGGGGTAAGCTACGAGCAGTACTTC,-,TRBJ2-7,TRBV9,TRBD1
CASSIVEGQGLETQYF,TGTGCCAGTAGTATCGTGGAGGGACAGGGGTTGGAGACCCAGTACTTC,-,TRBJ2-5,TRBV19,TRBD1
CASSVFSTNTADTQYF,TGTGCCAGCAGCGTGTTTAGCACAAACACGGCAGATACGCAGTATTTT,-,TRBJ2-3,TRBV9,-
CASSQDGTSAGELFF,TGCGCCAGCAGCCAAGATGGGACTAGCGCCGGGGAGCTGTTTTTT,medium-sized,TRBJ2-2,TRBV4-1,TRBD2
CASSDPPLDFTVSSYEQYF,TGTGCCAGCAGTGACCCGCCCCTAGACTTCACCGTGAGCTCCTACGAGCAGTACTTC,-,TRBJ2-7,TRBV6-4,-
CASSSGSSYNEQFF,TGTGCCAGTAGTAGCGGAAGCTCCTACAATGAGCAGTTCTTC,-,TRBJ2-1,TRBV28,-
CASSITPPSGDTQYF,TGTGCCAGCAGTATTACACCGCCCTCAGGGGATACGCAGTATTTT,-,TRBJ2-3,TRBV7-8,-
CASSSPGITEAFF,TGTGCCAGCAGTTCCCCGGGAATCACTGAAGCTTTCTTT,-,TRBJ1-1,TRBV28,-
CASNDPGQEVGELFF,TGTGCCAGCAACGATCCGGGACAGGAGGTCGGGGAGCTGTTTTTT,-,TRBJ2-2,TRBV5-5,TRBD1
CASSVAGGGRATNEQFF,TGTGCCAGCAGCGTAGCTGGCGGCGGGAGGGCCACGAATGAGCAGTTCTTC,-,TRBJ2-1,TRBV9,TRBD2
CASSETPGTGADPLHF,TGTGCCAGCAGTGAGACCCCCGGGACAGGGGCTGACCCCCTCCACTTT,-,TRBJ1-6,TRBV2,TRBD1
CASSASGTGFNQPQHF,TGTGCCAGCAGCGCGTCCGGGACAGGGTTCAATCAGCCCCAGCATTTT,-,TRBJ1-5,TRBV7-6,TRBD1
CSVEDPRLSGGIDTQYF,TGCAGCGTTGAAGATCCCCGTTTGAGCGGGGGGATAGATACGCAGTATTTT,once,TRBJ2-3,TRBV29-1,TRBD2
CASSYTTGHSGNTIYF,TGTGCCAGCAGTTACACCACAGGCCACTCTGGAAACACCATATATTTT,few,TRBJ1-3,TRBV6-6,-
CASSSGDGYTF,TGTGCCAGCAGTTCAGGGGATGGCTACACCTTC,-,TRBJ1-2,TRBV25-1,-